Below, 29 T cell receptor beta chains from the same sample are listed, as sequenced in a study of technical replicates of blood from a handful of donors. Profiling relied on immunoSEQ multiplex PCR, and the TCRdb table lists in-frame clones only, not all of them. The profile shows some 80,000 clones, approximately 93% of them singletons. Sequencing was performed on T cells isolated from PBMCs. These receptor sequences come from a human donor in good health.

CDR3 in DNA: TGTGCCAGCACTTATTCAGGGGATGCTTTCTTT. Translating it yields CASTYSGDAFF. The V gene is TRBV2, the J gene TRBJ1-1; possibly TRBD1 for D (6 bases). V was shortened by 7 bases and J by 11 bases, with 14 bases between the two germline ends. The CDR3 has 11 residues. From germline, CDR1 is SNHLY and CDR2 FYNNEI.

The chain is built from TRBV10-1 and TRBJ2-3, with D possibly TRBD2 on 6 matching bases. Trimming removed 6 bases at V and 8 bases at J, with 12 bases between. Germline V gives CDR1 WNHNN, CDR2 SYGVQD (reference sequence). The CDR3 extends over 12 amino acids. The CDR3 coding sequence is TGCGCCAGCAGGGAGGGCCAGGGTACGCAGTATTTT. It encodes CASREGQGTQYF.

V is TRBV6-5 and J is TRBJ1-1; D gene ambiguous. V lost 0 bases, J lost 7 bases, and 9 bases lay in between. CDR1 is MNHEY, CDR2 SVGAGI, per germline. The CDR3 is 13 residues long. CDR3 sequence (DNA): TGTGCCAGCAGTTACTCACAGTTGAGTGAAGCTTTCTTT. It translates to CASSYSQLSEAFF.

In this sample, this clone turned up once. V gene TRBV5-4 combines with J gene TRBJ2-5, with 11 bases matching TRBD2. Germline V CDR1 and CDR2: SGHNT, YYREEE (reference sequence). With 5 bases clipped from V and 5 bases from J, the junction kept 5 bases outside the gene matches. The CDR3 extends over 14 amino acids. The CDR3 sequence is CASRRLAGQETQYF. As DNA, the CDR3 is TGTGCCAGCAGACGACTAGCGGGGCAGGAGACCCAGTACTTC.

The chain employs TRBV6-5 and TRBJ1-5; the D gene is possibly TRBD1 (6 bases). This CDR3 spans 13 amino acids. Germline CDR1 is MNHEY and CDR2 is SVGAGI. The V end lost 5 bases, the J end lost 4 bases, and 9 bases lay between the germline ends. The CDR3 loop reads CASSQGWNQPQHF. The CDR3 DNA follows: TGTGCCAGCAGTCAGGGGTGGAATCAGCCCCAGCATTTT.

V is TRBV7-9 and J is TRBJ2-5, with TRBD2 matching 9 bases. The V and J ends lost 6 bases and 4 bases, in that order; junction bases with no gene match: 15. This CDR3 has 17 amino acids. The germline gives CDR1 SEHNR, CDR2 FQNEAQ (reference sequence). CDR3 DNA: TGTGCCAGCAGTTGGGACGACGGCGGGAGGGCCAGAGAGACCCAGTACTTC. Residues: CASSWDDGGRARETQYF.

V usage is TRBV19 and J usage is TRBJ1-4; TRBD1 is a possible D gene (6 bases). Germline loops: CDR1 LNHDA, CDR2 SQIVND (reference sequence). The CDR3 contains 15 residues. V lost 6 bases to trimming and J lost 8 bases, with 19 bases between them. CDR3 in amino acids: CASSQGQSSLEKLFF. The CDR3 DNA is TGTGCCAGTAGCCAAGGACAGTCGAGCCTCGAAAAACTGTTTTTT.

The chain links TRBV21-1 to TRBJ1-2; TRBD1, the D gene given by the table, was not confirmed from the DNA. TRBV21-1 is annotated as a pseudogene. The CDR3 is made up of 18 amino acids. This chain's CDR3 is CASSKTISNSVSNYGYTF. DNA of the CDR3: TGTGCCAGCAGCAAAACCATCTCAAATTCAGTCTCAAACTATGGCTACACCTTC.

The V and J genes are TRBV5-1 and TRBJ2-5; tentatively, D is TRBD1 (6 bases). Trimming removed 4 bases from V and 2 bases from J, with 15 bases in between. This CDR3 spans 15 amino acids. Germline CDR1 SGHRS, CDR2 YFSETQ. In DNA, the CDR3 is TGCGCCAGCAGCCCATGGACAGAAAAGCAAGAGACCCAGTACTTC. This encodes CASSPWTEKQETQYF.

The rearrangement uses TRBV19 and TRBJ1-2; D is ambiguous. This CDR3 is 15 amino acids long. Germline values: CDR1 LNHDA, CDR2 SQIVND (reference sequence). Trimming shortened V by 3 bases and J by 0 bases, and 11 bases separated the two germline ends. CDR3 DNA sequence: TGTGCCAGTAGTATTGGAGGCGACCCTAACTATGGCTACACCTTC. As protein: CASSIGGDPNYGYTF.

The rearrangement uses TRBV27 and TRBJ1-2; 7 bases map to TRBD1. After removal of 2 bases from V and 1 base from J, the junction contained 7 bases not matched to a gene. Germline V gives CDR1 MNHEY, CDR2 SMNVEV (reference sequence). The CDR3 length is 16 residues. The CDR3 here is CASSLARAGGNYGYTF. The DNA for the CDR3 is TGTGCCAGCAGTTTAGCCCGGGCAGGGGGTAACTATGGCTACACCTTC.

This clone was counted a single time. J is TRBJ1-4 and V is TRBV27; D ambiguous. CDR1 and CDR2 (germline): MNHEY, SMNVEV (reference sequence). The CDR3 has 16 residues. Trimming took off 4 bases at V and 7 bases at J, with 19 bases between the two ends. The CDR3 DNA is TGTGCCAGCAGTTCCACAACCCATCCGGAGAGTGAAAAACTGTTTTTT. This gives the protein CASSSTTHPESEKLFF.

This clone occurred a few times. The gene calls are TRBV18 and TRBJ1-4; 9 positions match TRBD1. V was clipped by 8 bases and J by 5 bases; unmatched bases: 9. This CDR3 region has 15 residues. The germline CDR1 and CDR2 sequences are KGHSH and LQKENI. The CDR3 here is CASARTGDQNEKLFF. The CDR3 nucleotides are TGTGCCAGCGCCCGGACAGGGGACCAAAATGAAAAACTGTTTTTT.

The V call is TRBV5-1, the J call TRBJ1-1; 7 bases align to TRBD1. With V trimmed by 4 bases and J by 5 bases, 17 bases remained unmatched. From germline, CDR1 is SGHRS and CDR2 YFSETQ. This CDR3 has 17 amino acids. CDR3 in DNA: TGCGCCAGCAGCCCGTTAGACAGGGTCCATTTTTCAACTGAAGCTTTCTTT. Translating gives CASSPLDRVHFSTEAFF.

The chain joins TRBV11-1 to TRBJ2-4, with TRBD1 matching over 7 bases. This CDR3 is 14 amino acids long. V was pared by 11 bases and J by 9 bases, with 16 bases of the junction left unmatched. In germline, CDR1 is SGHAT, CDR2 FQDESV (reference sequence). This CDR3 is CARGQDLAMGIQYF. The CDR3 DNA sequence: TGTGCCCGCGGACAGGACCTAGCCATGGGCATTCAGTACTTC.

This clone was recorded a few times. The V and J genes are TRBV30 and TRBJ2-1, with 10 bases identical to TRBD2. Germline trimming cut 0 bases from V and 4 bases from J; bases unmatched to any gene: 0. Germline loops: CDR1 GTSNPN, CDR2 SVGIG (reference sequence). The CDR3 runs 14 residues. CDR3 nucleotide sequence: TGTGCCTGGAGTGTGACTAGCGGGTACAATGAGCAGTTCTTC. Encoded protein: CAWSVTSGYNEQFF.

The chain carries TRBV6-1 and TRBJ2-7, with D possibly being TRBD2 (6 bases). This CDR3 has 11 amino acids. CDR1 is MNHNS, CDR2 SASEGT, per germline. Trimming removed 6 bases from V and 4 bases from J, with 7 bases in between. The CDR3 here is CASRGGYEQYF. CDR3 in DNA: TGTGCCAGCAGAGGAGGGTACGAGCAGTACTTC.

The rearrangement links TRBV10-3 to TRBJ2-5; D may be TRBD2 (7 bases). The germline gives CDR1 ENHRY, CDR2 SYGVKD. There are 14 residues in the CDR3. V was cut by 10 bases and J by 5 bases, with 20 bases left in between. CDR3 in DNA: TGTGCCACCGGCCTGTCAGGGGAGGGGGAGACCCAGTACTTC. It encodes CATGLSGEGETQYF.

With regard to this clone: One junction end does not reproduce the germline sequence, and a read error may be involved. The V and J genes are TRBV7-2 and TRBJ2-5; maybe TRBD2 (5 bases). Germline assignment: CDR1 SGHTA and CDR2 FQGNSA. The CDR3 is 17 amino acids. CDR3 amino acids: CASSHLQKRAVGEIQYF. The CDR3 bases are TGTGCCAGCAGCCATTTACAGAAAAGAGCCGTTGGGGAGATCCAGTACTTC.

This clone was seen a few times. The rearrangement links TRBV10-3 to TRBJ1-5; D remains unclear. The CDR3 runs 13 residues. Trimming took 4 bases from V and 6 from J, leaving 10 bases between them. Germline V CDR1 and CDR2: ENHRY, SYGVKD. CDR3 coding DNA: TGTGCCATCAGTGGAGGAACTATTCAGCCCCAGCATTTT. Its translation: CAISGGTIQPQHF.

V and J are TRBV11-3 and TRBJ2-1, with unresolved D. The germline V gene encodes CDR1 SGHNT and CDR2 YENEEA. The CDR3 length is 16 residues. The ends were cut back, 1 base at V and 4 bases at J, with 14 bases in the middle. This CDR3 is CASSLVYWSGYNEQFF. In DNA, the CDR3 is TGTGCCAGCAGCTTAGTTTATTGGTCAGGTTACAATGAGCAGTTCTTC.

The V gene is TRBV27, the J gene TRBJ2-7; 8 bases agree with TRBD2. Germline V gene sequence: CDR1 MNHEY, CDR2 SMNVEV (reference sequence). V shed 5 bases, J shed 5 bases, and the junction held 11 bases outside the gene matches. The CDR3 has 15 amino acids. The CDR3 bases are TGTGCCAGCAGTCCCCTAAGCGGGAGTCCCAACGAGCAGTACTTC. Translation gives CASSPLSGSPNEQYF.

This clone was observed a single time. The J gene is TRBJ1-4, the V gene TRBV16; no firm D call. Trimming removed 5 bases at V and 7 bases at J, with 8 bases between. In germline, CDR1 is KGHSY, CDR2 FQNENV. The CDR3 consists of 12 residues. CDR3 protein: CASSSRGEKLFF. DNA for the CDR3: TGTGCCAGCAGCTCCCGGGGTGAAAAACTGTTTTTT.

The rearrangement links TRBV10-2 to TRBJ2-2, with TRBD1 as a possible D gene (6 bases). Trimming removed 5 bases at V and 1 base at J, with 11 bases between. This CDR3 has 15 residues. Germline CDR1 WSHSY, CDR2 SAAADI. The CDR3 here is CASSPGTLNTGELFF. DNA for the CDR3: TGCGCCAGCAGTCCCGGGACATTGAACACCGGGGAGCTGTTTTTT.

This chain uses TRBV27 with TRBJ2-1; D perhaps matches TRBD2 (6 bases). The CDR3 is 14 residues long. Germline values: CDR1 MNHEY, CDR2 SMNVEV (reference sequence). Trimming removed 6 bases from V and 4 bases from J, with 13 bases in between. The CDR3 DNA sequence: TGTGCCAGCAGATTGGGACTTGATTACAATGAGCAGTTCTTC. Translating gives CASRLGLDYNEQFF.

The J gene is TRBJ2-3, the V gene TRBV28, with 7 bases that match TRBD2. With V trimmed by 5 bases and J by 2 bases, 10 bases remained unmatched. This CDR3 is 16 amino acids long. Germline V gene lookup returns CDR1 MDHEN and CDR2 SYDVKM. CDR3 residues: CASSVIAGLATDTQYF. In DNA, the CDR3 is TGTGCCAGCAGTGTGATAGCGGGTCTGGCCACAGATACGCAGTATTTT.

The gene calls are TRBV25-1 and TRBJ2-2; D is perhaps TRBD1 (6 bases). Looked up from germline, CDR1 is MGHDK and CDR2 is SYGVNS. This CDR3 contains 14 residues. V gave up 5 bases and J gave up 5 bases, with 12 bases separating them. The chain's CDR3 is CASSFLGGTGELFF. In DNA form, the CDR3 reads TGTGCCAGCAGTTTCCTAGGGGGAACCGGGGAGCTGTTTTTT. Looking up the rest from reference TRBV25-1 and TRBJ2-2 gives the full variable domain: EADIYQTPRYLVIGTGKKITLECSQTMGHDKMYWYQQDPGMELHLIHYSYGVNSTEKGDLSSESTVSRIRTEHFPLTLESARPSHTSQYLCASSFLGGTGELFFGEGSRLTVL.

The chain employs TRBV6-1 and TRBJ1-1; TRBD1 agrees at 7 bases. J lost 7 bases, V lost 1 base, and 3 bases had no gene match. CDR3 length: 13 residues. Germline CDR1 is MNHNS and CDR2 is SASEGT. CDR3 sequence reads: CASSEVTGVEAFF. CDR3 sequence (DNA): TGTGCCAGCAGTGAAGTTACAGGGGTTGAAGCTTTCTTT.

This chain connects TRBV9 to TRBJ2-3, with 12 bases identical to TRBD2. There are 15 residues in the CDR3. The V gene's germline CDR1 is SGDLS and CDR2 YYNGEE. V was pared by 4 bases and J by 4 bases, with 4 bases of the junction left unmatched. CDR3 protein: CASSPRTSGADTQYF. CDR3 nucleotides: TGTGCCAGCAGCCCCCGGACTAGCGGGGCAGATACGCAGTATTTT. Combining the CDR3 with reference TRBV9 and TRBJ2-3 gives the whole variable domain DSGVTQTPKHLITATGQRVTLRCSPRSGDLSVYWYQQSLDQGLQFLIQYYNGEERAKGNILERFSAQQFPDLHSELNLSSLELGDSALYFCASSPRTSGADTQYFGPGTRLTVL.